Each of the 8 T cell receptor beta chains below was sequenced from the same sample in a study of cytomegalovirus exposure and HLA in healthy donors (dated by TCRdb to about 2017). The library was produced with the immunoSEQ multiplex PCR assay. For the multiplex PCR, a mixture combining 60 forward primers for TCR Vbeta segments and 13 reverse primers for TCR Jbeta segments was used. TCRdb provides this immuneACCESS table in a form limited to in-frame rearrangements. Some clones are lacking; in checked studies, under half of them reflect an unresolved V gene, and why the rest are absent is not known. Counted in this sample were 90,000 to 140,000 clones; about 13% of them appeared once. Around 16% of the sample is held by the ten biggest clonotypes. Sequenced material: PBMCs. Receptors were obtained from a man in his forties or fifties in good health and CMV-seropositive.

J is TRBJ1-5 and V is TRBV6-1, with D possibly matching TRBD1 (5 bases). CDR3 length equals 14 residues. The germline V gene has CDR1 MNHNS and CDR2 SASEGT. Trimming took 7 bases from V and 5 from J, leaving 15 bases between them. The CDR3: CASTAGHGYQPQHF. The CDR3 DNA reads TGTGCCAGCACCGCAGGGCACGGCTATCAGCCCCAGCATTTT.

A note on this clone: The sample contains more than one DNA sequence encoding this CDR3. The chain employs TRBV2 and TRBJ2-2; D is possibly TRBD2 (6 bases). The CDR3 is 16 amino acids. V lost 7 bases and J lost 5, with 20 bases in between. CDR1 and CDR2 (germline): SNHLY, FYNNEI. Written as DNA, the CDR3 is TGTGCCAGCATAGGGACTTCCGTAACGGGGACCGGGGAGCTGTTTTTT. This encodes CASIGTSVTGTGELFF.

This clone was found a few times. The J gene is TRBJ2-7, the V gene TRBV4-1; 7 bases map to TRBD2. The CDR3 runs to 15 residues. Germline V gene lookup returns CDR1 MGHRA and CDR2 YSYEKL. Germline trimming cut 0 bases from V and 0 bases from J; bases unmatched to any gene: 2. DNA for the CDR3: TGCGCCAGCAGCCAAGAACAGCGGGGCTCCTACGAGCAGTACTTC. Translated, it gives CASSQEQRGSYEQYF.

This clone was counted a few times. The rearrangement links TRBV10-2 to TRBJ2-7; 10 bases agree with TRBD2. The CDR3 has 17 amino acids. CDR1 WSHSY and CDR2 SAAADI come from the germline V gene. J gave up 0 bases and V 2 bases, and 7 bases lay outside the gene matches. The CDR3 protein is CASSEAGLAYSSYEQYF. The CDR3 coding sequence is TGCGCCAGCAGTGAGGCGGGACTAGCGTATAGCTCCTACGAGCAGTACTTC.

The V call is TRBV6-5, the J call TRBJ1-2; D possibly corresponds to TRBD1 (5 bases). V was pared by 6 bases and J by 4 bases, with 9 bases between. Per germline, CDR1 MNHEY and CDR2 SVGAGI. This CDR3 region has 12 residues. The CDR3 here is CASRQARYGYTF. The CDR3 DNA sequence: TGTGCCAGCAGACAGGCGCGCTATGGCTACACCTTC.

The chain recombines TRBV4-3 with TRBJ2-7; D is unresolved. V shed 0 bases and J shed 9 bases, with 15 bases lying between them. Germline assignment: CDR1 LGHNA and CDR2 YSLEER. The CDR3 totals 14 residues. DNA for the CDR3: TGCGCCAGCAGCCAAGATCTAACTTACGGCGGGCAGTACTTC. Amino acid sequence: CASSQDLTYGGQYF.

This clone was observed a few times. V gene TRBV7-8 combines with J gene TRBJ2-7; TRBD2 matches 13 bases. The CDR3 loop spans 16 amino acids. Per the germline V gene, CDR1 is SGHVS and CDR2 is FQNEAQ. V trimming: 1 base; J trimming: 6 bases; junction bases outside the gene matches: 6. CDR3 region: CASSLDPGLAGPEQYF. In nucleotides, the CDR3 is TGTGCCAGCAGCTTAGACCCGGGACTAGCGGGACCCGAGCAGTACTTC.

This chain uses TRBV27 with TRBJ1-5; D not resolved. V was cut by 3 bases and J by 0 bases, with 6 bases left in between. This CDR3 is 14 amino acids long. In germline, CDR1 is MNHEY, CDR2 SMNVEV (reference sequence). Here the CDR3 reads CASSFRYSNQPQHF. CDR3 DNA: TGTGCCAGCAGTTTCAGATATAGCAATCAGCCCCAGCATTTT.